Presented here are 10 T cell receptor beta chains from one specimen sequenced in a study of blood T cell repertoires in COVID-19. Here immunoSEQ multiplex PCR was the method, and the copy in TCRdb shows in-frame clones only, minus some. The data hold about 250,000 clones, with approximately 90% observed a single time. Sample: peripheral blood. Receptors originate from a woman in her twenties or thirties with active or convalescent COVID-19.

This clone was detected only once. The chain has TRBV7-9 and TRBJ2-1; 12 positions agree with TRBD1. V lost 5 bases to trimming and J lost 6 bases; unmatched junction nucleotides: 11. This CDR3 has 17 residues. Germline CDR1 reads SEHNR; CDR2 reads FQNEAQ (reference sequence). The DNA for the CDR3 is TGTGCCAGCAGCCTCCTACGGGACAGGGGGCAGGTCAATGAGCAGTTCTTC. The encoded protein is CASSLLRDRGQVNEQFF.

CDR3 sequence: CASSPGGATQETQYF. The CDR3, as DNA: TGTGCCAGCAGCCCTGGGGGGGCAACCCAAGAGACCCAGTACTTC. The rearrangement uses TRBV5-4 and TRBJ2-5, with a weak D call TRBD2 (7 bases). CDR1 is SGHNT, CDR2 YYREEE, per germline (reference sequence). V was cut by 4 bases and J by 1 base, with 14 bases left in between. The CDR3 totals 15 residues.

The chain joins TRBV28 to TRBJ1-5; 7 nucleotides agree with TRBD1. V lost 5 bases to trimming and J lost 6 bases; unmatched junction nucleotides: 7. The CDR3 is 14 residues long. CDR1 MDHEN and CDR2 SYDVKM come from the germline V gene. The CDR3 reads CASSRTGVIQPQHF. In DNA form, the CDR3 reads TGTGCCAGCAGTCGTACAGGGGTAATTCAGCCCCAGCATTTT.

The V gene is TRBV3-1 (or the pseudogene TRBV3-2), the J gene TRBJ1-3; 8 bases are shared with TRBD1. Trimming took 0 bases from V and 3 from J; bases not matched to a gene: 13. Germline V gene lookup returns CDR1 LGHDT and CDR2 YNNKEL (reference sequence). The length of the CDR3 is 19 residues. DNA for the CDR3: TGTGCCAGCAGCCAAGAGCGGGACAGGCCCCCGCGGGGTGGAAACACCATATATTTT. Translated, it gives CASSQERDRPPRGGNTIYF.

For the CDR3, the DNA is TGTGCCAGCAGCCCCACTAGCGGGGCGCCATACGAGCAGTACTTC. It is translated as CASSPTSGAPYEQYF. V and J are TRBV7-9 and TRBJ2-7, with TRBD2 matching over 10 bases. The CDR3 sequence is 15 residues long. Germline V gene lookup returns CDR1 SEHNR and CDR2 FQNEAQ (reference sequence). Trimming at V came to 5 bases and at J to 4 bases, leaving 8 bases not matched to a gene.

The chain carries TRBV7-9 and TRBJ1-5; 9 bases align to TRBD1. The CDR3 loop spans 16 amino acids. Per germline, CDR1 SEHNR and CDR2 FQNEAQ (reference sequence). V lost 5 bases and J lost 6; bases outside the gene matches: 11. As DNA, the CDR3 is TGTGCCAGCAGCCCCTTGGGACAGGGTGGCGGTCAGCCCCAGCATTTT. Translation: CASSPLGQGGGQPQHF.

V gene TRBV10-3 combines with J gene TRBJ2-7; 12 bases are shared with TRBD2. V shed 11 bases, J shed 3 bases, and the junction held 11 bases outside the gene matches. Germline V gene data show CDR1 as ENHRY and CDR2 as SYGVKD. The CDR3 consists of 15 residues. Here the CDR3 DNA reads TGTGCCTCTCGGACTAGCGGGGAATCCTACTACGAGCAGTACTTC. It codes for CASRTSGESYYEQYF.

The chain links TRBV2 to TRBJ1-5; TRBD1 agrees at 8 bases. The CDR3 totals 14 residues. The germline gives CDR1 SNHLY, CDR2 FYNNEI. Trimming took 3 bases from V and 5 from J; bases not matched to a gene: 3. The CDR3 DNA sequence: TGTGCCAGCAGTGAGCAGGGGGCGGATCAGCCCCAGCATTTT. Translating gives CASSEQGADQPQHF.

CDR3 protein: CATSDRTGIDEQFF. The CDR3 DNA reads as TGTGCCACCAGTGACCGGACAGGGATCGATGAGCAGTTCTTC. V and J are TRBV24-1 and TRBJ2-1; 8 nucleotides align to TRBD1. There are 14 residues in the CDR3. The trim removed 4 bases at V and 8 bases at J, leaving 6 bases unmatched. CDR1 is KGHDR and CDR2 is SFDVKD in the germline V gene.

CDR3 in DNA: TGTGCCAGCAGCCTCAGGGAAGGACTAGCTCCGGCAGATACGCAGTATTTT. Its protein is CASSLREGLAPADTQYF. The chain carries TRBV6-2 or TRBV6-3 and TRBJ2-3; 8 positions match TRBD2. V lost 6 bases and J lost 4; bases outside the gene matches: 15. Germline values: CDR1 MNHEY, CDR2 SVGEGT. The CDR3 covers 17 residues.